This TCR beta chain was retrieved from a study of T cells in Graves' hyperthyroidism and ophthalmopathy. A single count supports this clonotype. Its cognate antigen is unknown. The CDR3 is 14 amino acids. Germline-derived CDR1 and CDR2 are SGHRS and YFSETQ. V lost 1 base and J lost 4, with 11 bases in between. Study observations and caveats: Most clonotypes expanded in the thyroid (above 0.001) were also present in blood.

RNA transcripts provided the source from which TCR beta CDR3 regions were amplified. First-round RT-PCR targeting the TCR CDR3 was performed with the HTBI primer set. TCRdb processed the multiplex PCR reads anew with MiXCR; each CDR3 protein has one entry. The data hold 500,000 to 600,000 distinct CDR3 sequences, with around 45% observed a single time. Thyroid ultrasound and orbital computed tomography, with clinical symptoms and serum thyroxine and TRAb, informed diagnoses. Sequencing input: peripheral blood or thyroid tissue (not recorded which). The chain has TRBV5-1 and TRBJ1-1; a weak D match, TRBD1 (6 bases). The TCR was taken from an adult woman with Graves' disease, either hyperthyroidism or ophthalmopathy (not recorded which). The CDR3 DNA is TGCGCCAGCAGCTTGACGGACAGCGGCACTGAAGCTTTCTTT. Its translation: CASSLTDSGTEAFF.